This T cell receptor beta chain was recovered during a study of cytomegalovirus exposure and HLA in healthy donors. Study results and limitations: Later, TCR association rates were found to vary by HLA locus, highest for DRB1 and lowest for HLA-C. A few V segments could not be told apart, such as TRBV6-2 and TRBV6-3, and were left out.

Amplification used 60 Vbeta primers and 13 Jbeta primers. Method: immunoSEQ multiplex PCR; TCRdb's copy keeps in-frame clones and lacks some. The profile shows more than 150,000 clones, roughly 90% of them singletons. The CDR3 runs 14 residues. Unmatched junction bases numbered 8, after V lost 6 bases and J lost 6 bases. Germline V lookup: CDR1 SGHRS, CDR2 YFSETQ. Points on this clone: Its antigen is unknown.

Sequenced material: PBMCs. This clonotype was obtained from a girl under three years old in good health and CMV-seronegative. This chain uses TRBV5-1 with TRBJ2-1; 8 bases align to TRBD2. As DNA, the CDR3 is TGCGCCAGCACCATCGGGGGGGGGTTCAATGAGCAGTTCTTC. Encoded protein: CASTIGGGFNEQFF.